One and the same sample provided the 5 T cell receptor beta chains below, sequenced in a study of shared clonotypes between healthy human individuals (dated by TCRdb to about 2020). Library generation was performed with the immunoSEQ multiplex PCR assay. This immuneACCESS table, as held by TCRdb, lists in-frame sequences with V and J called but not all clones. Of the missing ones, under half trace to an unresolved V gene in checked studies; the others have no known cause. The sample table lists approximately 180,000 clones, about 93% of them with a count of one. The ten largest clonotypes hold around 0.072% of the sample. Material: naive CD4+ T cells sorted from blood. Taken with the paper, the label for cell subset or site translates to: CD45RA+ positively selected. All receptors come from a woman in her 30s in good health.

The chain carries TRBV6-4 and TRBJ1-2; 7 bases align to TRBD1. Germline values: CDR1 MRHNA, CDR2 SNTAGT. Germline trimming cut 3 bases from V and 8 bases from J; bases unmatched to any gene: 6. This CDR3 is built from 13 residues. The CDR3 region is CASSDQGVGGYTF. The DNA of the CDR3 is TGTGCCAGCAGTGATCAGGGGGTAGGCGGCTACACCTTC.

The CDR3 sequence is CASSSGTGANEQFF. The CDR3, as DNA: TGTGCCAGCAGCTCCGGGACAGGGGCTAATGAGCAGTTCTTC. The J gene is TRBJ2-1, the V gene TRBV11-2, with 10 bases matching TRBD1. Germline CDR1 reads SGHAT; CDR2 reads FQNNGV. After removal of 4 bases from V and 7 bases from J, the junction contained 4 bases not matched to a gene. The CDR3 has 14 amino acids.

V gene TRBV27 combines with J gene TRBJ1-3; tentative D call: TRBD1 (5 bases). CDR3 length: 15 amino acids. CDR1 and CDR2 (germline): MNHEY, SMNVEV (reference sequence). V dropped 3 bases and J dropped 3 bases, with 12 bases sitting between them. The CDR3 DNA sequence: TGTGCCAGCAGTTTTAGGTCAGGGATTGGAAACACCATATATTTT. This translates into CASSFRSGIGNTIYF.

The chain employs TRBV10-2 and TRBJ2-1; 7 bases are shared with TRBD2. The CDR3 contains 13 residues. The trim removed 7 bases at V and 4 bases at J, leaving 4 bases unmatched. CDR1 and CDR2 from the germline V gene are WSHSY and SAAADI. CDR3 protein: CASKIAGYNEQFF. CDR3 nucleotides: TGCGCCAGCAAGATAGCGGGTTACAATGAGCAGTTCTTC.

The J gene is TRBJ2-5, the V gene TRBV7-2; D is uncertain. The assigned J gene may be wrong: the sequence end matches TRBJ2-7 better. Germline lookup yields CDR1 SGHTA and CDR2 FQGNSA. The CDR3 extends over 13 amino acids. The CDR3 DNA follows: TGTGCCAGCAGCTTTGTCAATTTCTACGAGCAGTACTTC. Its protein is CASSFVNFYEQYF.